The subject of this entry is one T cell receptor beta chain. Primers for the PCR totalled 60 Vbeta and 13 Jbeta. Using immunoSEQ multiplex PCR, the repertoire was profiled, and TCRdb retains in-frame clones only, with some absent. The sample lists more than 150,000 clones; over 75% were seen once. The germline V gene has CDR1 SGDLS and CDR2 YYNGEE. Trimming removed 4 bases at V and 2 bases at J, with 17 bases between. The CDR3 covers 16 residues. This record belongs to a study of cytomegalovirus exposure and HLA in healthy donors. This TCR was recovered from a man aged 40-50 years in good health and CMV-seropositive. The J gene is TRBJ2-3, the V gene TRBV9; a weak D match, TRBD2 (7 bases). Input material: PBMCs. In DNA form, the CDR3 reads TGTGCCAGCAGCCCCAAAAGGGGGGGGCTCACAGATACGCAGTATTTT. This translates into CASSPKRGGLTDTQYF. The full variable domain, completed using reference TRBV9 and TRBJ2-3, is DSGVTQTPKHLITATGQRVTLRCSPRSGDLSVYWYQQSLDQGLQFLIQYYNGEERAKGNILERFSAQQFPDLHSELNLSSLELGDSALYFCASSPKRGGLTDTQYFGPGTRLTVL.